The 25 T cell receptor beta chains presented below share a single source sample, sequenced in a study of PD-1 blockade in classical Hodgkin lymphoma. As to time point: cycle 4 day 1 (C4D1), after six to seven weeks of nivolumab. Each of the patients experienced relapse following autologous stem cell transplantation, and their brentuximab vedotin exposure differed. The assay was immunoSEQ multiplex PCR, and TCRdb's table has in-frame clones only and misses some. The sample carries approximately 90,000 clones, about 83% recorded once. Sequencing was performed on peripheral blood mononuclear cells (PBMCs), taken before the fourth cycle of nivolumab. These receptors were taken from a human donor with classical Hodgkin lymphoma.

This chain connects TRBV19 to TRBJ2-2; 10 nucleotides agree with TRBD2. Germline loops: CDR1 LNHDA, CDR2 SQIVND (reference sequence). CDR3 size: 14 residues. After removal of 10 bases from V and 6 bases from J, the junction contained 8 bases not matched to a gene. The DNA for the CDR3 is TGTGCCACCCGGGGTACTAGCGGGGCCGGGGAGCTGTTTTTT. Translated: CATRGTSGAGELFF.

This chain joins TRBV19 and TRBJ1-1, with 9 bases aligning to TRBD1. There are 13 residues in the CDR3. CDR1 is LNHDA, CDR2 SQIVND, per germline (reference sequence). V gave up 4 bases and J gave up 6 bases; unmatched junction bases: 3. Here the CDR3 reads CASSRGQGSEAFF. The CDR3 DNA reads TGTGCCAGTAGTAGGGGACAGGGATCTGAAGCTTTCTTT.

V is TRBV7-2 and J is TRBJ2-1, with 8 bases fitting TRBD2. Trimming removed 8 bases from V and 8 bases from J; junction bases left unmatched: 14. This CDR3 contains 15 residues. CDR1 is SGHTA and CDR2 is FQGNSA in the germline V gene. The CDR3 DNA reads as TGTGCCAGCCGCCTGACGGGGGGGGCCAGCTATGAGCAGTTCTTC. Translating it yields CASRLTGGASYEQFF.

CDR3 region: CASLWTAQGETQYF. The DNA of the CDR3 is TGTGCCAGCCTCTGGACCGCCCAGGGAGAGACCCAGTACTTC. The rearrangement uses TRBV7-8 and TRBJ2-5, with D possibly being TRBD1 (5 bases). Germline V lookup: CDR1 SGHVS, CDR2 FQNEAQ. The V gene lost 8 bases and the J gene lost 4 bases, with 17 bases spanning the gap. The CDR3 runs to 14 residues.

This chain links TRBV6-6 with TRBJ1-2; D not resolved. This CDR3 is built from 14 residues. The V gene lost 5 bases and the J gene lost 4 bases, with 14 bases spanning the gap. Germline values: CDR1 MNHNY, CDR2 SVGAGI (reference sequence). In DNA, the CDR3 is TGTGCCAGCAGTAACGACCTAATCAGCTATGGCTACACCTTC. Its protein is CASSNDLISYGYTF.

This clone was seen only once. The chain uses TRBV27 and TRBJ2-1, with 8 bases that match TRBD2. The germline V gene encodes CDR1 MNHEY and CDR2 SMNVEV (reference sequence). V was clipped by 5 bases and J by 2 bases; unmatched bases: 5. CDR3 length equals 15 residues. CDR3 coding DNA: TGTGCCAGCAGTCATAGCGGGAAGGCCTACAATGAGCAGTTCTTC. Translating it yields CASSHSGKAYNEQFF.

The J gene is TRBJ2-7, the V gene TRBV10-3, with TRBD1 identical over 11 bases. V was pared by 8 bases and J by 4 bases, with 4 bases of the junction left unmatched. The CDR3 has 13 residues. The germline CDR1 and CDR2 sequences are ENHRY and SYGVKD. CDR3 coding DNA: TGTGCCATCGGGGGGACAGGGGGATACGAGCAGTACTTC. Protein: CAIGGTGGYEQYF.

The gene calls are TRBV6-5 and TRBJ1-2, with 9 positions matching TRBD1. The V gene end was trimmed by 6 bases and the J gene end by 4 bases; junction bases not matched to a gene: 9. CDR1 and CDR2 from the germline V gene are MNHEY and SVGAGI. CDR3 size: 15 residues. CDR3 sequence: CASRSTGGAGYGYTF. CDR3 DNA: TGTGCCAGCAGATCCACAGGGGGCGCGGGCTATGGCTACACCTTC.

In this sample, this clone turned up once. This rearrangement joins TRBV4-2 to TRBJ1-2; D is unresolved. The CDR3 sequence is 15 residues long. V shed 0 bases and J shed 2 bases, with 10 bases lying between them. Germline CDR1 and CDR2: LGHNA and YNFKEQ. The CDR3 DNA sequence: TGTGCCAGCAGCCAAGATCTTGGAGGGAACTATGGCTACACCTTC. Translated, it gives CASSQDLGGNYGYTF.

The V gene is TRBV6-5, the J gene TRBJ2-7; unclear D gene. V shed 5 bases and J shed 2 bases, with 13 bases lying between them. Germline lookup yields CDR1 MNHEY and CDR2 SVGAGI. This CDR3 contains 14 residues. The CDR3 DNA is TGTGCCAGCAGTCCCGCGGTAGGGCCCTACGAGCAGTACTTC. The encoded protein is CASSPAVGPYEQYF.

J is TRBJ1-2 and V is TRBV7-2; D remains ambiguous. This CDR3 comprises 12 residues. Trimming cost V 1 base and J 4 bases, with 4 bases left between them. CDR1 and CDR2 (germline): SGHTA, FQGNSA. CDR3 sequence: CASSLVPYGYTF. The CDR3 DNA is TGTGCCAGCAGCTTAGTTCCCTATGGCTACACCTTC.

On this clone: Other DNA sequences in this sample translate to the same CDR3. V gene TRBV19 combines with J gene TRBJ2-7; 12 bases agree with TRBD2. The CDR3 has 16 amino acids. Germline-derived CDR1 and CDR2 are LNHDA and SQIVND (reference sequence). The V and J ends lost 3 bases and 4 bases, in that order; junction bases with no gene match: 7. The CDR3 here is CASSISGLAGPYEQYF. The CDR3 region has the DNA TGTGCCAGTAGTATCTCTGGACTAGCGGGACCTTACGAGCAGTACTTC.

The chain combines TRBV5-1 with TRBJ2-7; perhaps TRBD1 as D (6 bases). V lost 3 bases and J 6 bases, leaving 16 bases between the germline ends. There are 14 residues in the CDR3. Per germline, CDR1 SGHRS and CDR2 YFSETQ. This CDR3 is CASSSGTPLGEQYF. DNA for the CDR3: TGCGCCAGCAGCTCCGGGACACCACTCGGCGAGCAGTACTTC.

The chain carries TRBV5-1 and TRBJ2-7; D might be TRBD2 (6 bases). V lost 4 bases and J 6 bases, leaving 17 bases between the germline ends. The CDR3 contains 14 residues. Germline lookup yields CDR1 SGHRS and CDR2 YFSETQ. CDR3 sequence (DNA): TGCGCCAGCAGCCCGGAGTGGATCGGGGGCGAGCAGTACTTC. This encodes CASSPEWIGGEQYF.

The chain links TRBV7-9 to TRBJ1-1, with 9 bases fitting TRBD1. This CDR3 is 15 amino acids long. V lost 5 bases to trimming and J lost 1 base; unmatched junction nucleotides: 5. Germline CDR1 reads SEHNR; CDR2 reads FQNEAQ (reference sequence). The CDR3 DNA reads as TGTGCCAGCAGCGACTCGGGACAGGGGAACACTGAAGCTTTCTTT. Amino acids: CASSDSGQGNTEAFF.

This CDR3 is CASSLDGAGGSSSGANVLTF. In nucleotides, the CDR3 is TGCGCCAGCAGCTTGGACGGGGCGGGAGGATCTTCCTCTGGGGCCAACGTCCTGACTTTC. V usage is TRBV5-1 and J usage is TRBJ2-6; 8 bases are a match to TRBD2. The CDR3 runs to 20 residues. The germline V gene encodes CDR1 SGHRS and CDR2 YFSETQ. V shed 0 bases, J shed 0 bases, and the junction held 11 bases outside the gene matches.

This rearrangement joins TRBV6-1 to TRBJ2-7; D is perhaps TRBD2 (6 bases). Germline CDR1 MNHNS, CDR2 SASEGT. The CDR3 extends over 14 amino acids. The germline V and J ends were trimmed by 7 bases and 3 bases, with 16 bases remaining between them. The CDR3 region is CASNPVMGGYEQYF. CDR3 nucleotide sequence: TGTGCCAGCAATCCCGTTATGGGAGGCTACGAGCAGTACTTC.

The chain links TRBV5-4 to TRBJ1-2, with D possibly TRBD1 on 6 matching bases. From germline, CDR1 is SGHNT and CDR2 YYREEE (reference sequence). The germline V and J ends were trimmed by 3 bases and 4 bases, with 16 bases remaining between them. The length of the CDR3 is 15 residues. The CDR3 nucleotides are TGTGCCAGCAGCTCCTACCGGGGGGCTGGCTATGGCTACACCTTC. This encodes CASSSYRGAGYGYTF.

This rearrangement joins TRBV5-6 to TRBJ1-5; D gene ambiguous. CDR3 length: 12 residues. V was trimmed by 0 bases and J by 7 bases, leaving 5 bases between them. In germline, CDR1 is SGHDT, CDR2 YYEEEE. The CDR3 spells CASSLGYQPQHF. The CDR3 DNA reads as TGTGCCAGCAGCTTGGGTTACCAGCCCCAGCATTTT.

The rearrangement uses TRBV5-1 and TRBJ2-1, with 14 bases matching TRBD2. Germline trimming cut 4 bases from V and 7 bases from J; bases unmatched to any gene: 4. In germline, CDR1 is SGHRS, CDR2 YFSETQ. The CDR3 has 15 residues. The CDR3 DNA follows: TGCGCCAGCAGCGGGACTAGCGGGAGAGTAAATGAGCAGTTCTTC. Protein product: CASSGTSGRVNEQFF. Based on the CDR3 plus reference TRBV5-1 and TRBJ2-1, the full variable domain is KAGVTQTPRYLIKTRGQQVTLSCSPISGHRSVSWYQQTPGQGLQFLFEYFSETQRNKGNFPGRFSGRQFSNSRSEMNVSTLELGDSALYLCASSGTSGRVNEQFFGPGTRLTVL.

The J gene is TRBJ2-7, the V gene TRBV25-1; D may be TRBD2 (5 bases). The CDR3 runs 17 residues. Trimming removed 4 bases at V and 0 bases at J, with 19 bases between. Germline lookup yields CDR1 MGHDK and CDR2 SYGVNS. The CDR3 region has the DNA TGTGCCAGCAGTGGATGGTCGGACTCATCGAGCTCCTACGAGCAGTACTTC. This encodes CASSGWSDSSSSYEQYF.

The gene calls are TRBV2 and TRBJ1-1, with D tentatively TRBD1 (5 bases). Germline lookup yields CDR1 SNHLY and CDR2 FYNNEI. V lost 2 bases and J lost 6, with 13 bases in between. This CDR3 is built from 14 residues. The chain's CDR3 is CASSESPGRSEAFF. CDR3 coding DNA: TGTGCCAGCAGTGAAAGTCCAGGGAGATCTGAAGCTTTCTTT.

V is TRBV2 and J is TRBJ1-2, with D possibly being TRBD1 (5 bases). Between the trimmed V and J ends, which lost 9 bases and 7 bases, there was a span of 18 bases. The CDR3 consists of 13 residues. From germline, CDR1 is SNHLY and CDR2 FYNNEI. As DNA, the CDR3 is TGTGCCAGTACACCGGGACCCGGAAGTGGCTACACCTTC. Encoded protein: CASTPGPGSGYTF.

The genes are TRBV10-3 and TRBJ2-1; D ambiguous. The CDR3 is 12 residues long. Germline assignment: CDR1 ENHRY and CDR2 SYGVKD. With 1 base removed from V and 8 bases from J, the gap between germline ends came to 6 bases. The CDR3 DNA sequence: TGTGCCATCAGTGAGTTTGGGGATGAGCAGTTCTTC. It encodes CAISEFGDEQFF.

CDR3 amino acids: CASSLEDRVDQYF. The CDR3 DNA sequence: TGCGCCAGCAGCTTGGAGGACAGGGTCGATCAGTACTTC. The genes are TRBV5-1 and TRBJ2-7, with 8 bases matching TRBD1. The V gene end was trimmed by 0 bases and the J gene end by 10 bases; junction bases not matched to a gene: 6. The germline gives CDR1 SGHRS, CDR2 YFSETQ. The CDR3 totals 13 residues.